The clone carrying this T cell receptor (beta chain) was seen repeatedly, ten times or more. Its antigen is as yet unknown. What was amplified from RNA transcripts were TCR beta CDR3 regions. The TCR CDR3 first-round RT-PCR relied on the HTBI primer set. Using its own MiXCR run on the multiplex PCR reads, TCRdb lists one record per CDR3 protein. The repertoire has 660,000 or so distinct CDR3 sequences, about 45% of them found once; the top ten carry under 8%. Trimming took off 1 base at V and 4 bases at J, with 7 bases between the two ends. Germline V lookup: CDR1 LNHNV, CDR2 YYDKDF (reference sequence). The CDR3 spans 13 residues. This sample was taken from a study of T cells in Graves' hyperthyroidism and ophthalmopathy. The study's findings and limits: Ophthalmopathy onset followed model prediction by a median about 6.9 months.

Any patient presenting with uncontrolled infection, other autoimmune disease, pregnancy or lactation was left out. Sequenced: peripheral blood or thyroid tissue (not recorded which). This chain links TRBV15 with TRBJ1-1; D call uncertain. This sequence originates from an adult man with Graves' disease, either hyperthyroidism or ophthalmopathy (not recorded which). Written as DNA, the CDR3 is TGTGCCACCAGCAGAGCGGTCAGCACTGAAGCTTTCTTT. Its translation: CATSRAVSTEAFF.